These 19 T cell receptor beta chains came from one sample sequenced in a study of blood T cells in healthy people across ages. Primed by a sample-barcoded 5' primer and a J-beta primer mix, a second PCR proceeded for roughly 6 to 12 cycles. TCRdb redid the calling of the 5' RACE reads with MiXCR, one entry per CDR3 protein. In the table there are fewer than 1,000,000 distinct CDR3 sequences, approximately 48% of which are singletons. The sample consisted of blood. These receptors were obtained from a man aged 55 to 70 in good health.

This clonotype has a handful of counts. The genes are TRBV7-2 and TRBJ2-1, with 7 bases matching TRBD1. Germline V lookup: CDR1 SGHTA, CDR2 FQGNSA. The CDR3 has 14 residues. The trim removed 4 bases at V and 7 bases at J, leaving 7 bases unmatched. The DNA for the CDR3 is TGTGCCAGCAGCTCTACAGGGGTGGGGAATGAGCAGTTCTTC. It codes for CASSSTGVGNEQFF.

CDR3: CASSLSLTGPPIRETQYF. CDR3 sequence (DNA): TGTGCCAGCAGCTTATCACTTACCGGGCCTCCCATTAGGGAGACCCAGTACTTC. V and J are TRBV11-2 and TRBJ2-5; D is uncertain. V lost 2 bases, J lost 5 bases, and 24 bases lay in between. The CDR3 spans 18 residues. Germline CDR1 reads SGHAT; CDR2 reads FQNNGV.

This CDR3 is CASSLWGASYNEQFF. In DNA, the CDR3 is TGCGCCAGCAGCTTGTGGGGAGCTTCCTACAATGAGCAGTTCTTC. The chain has TRBV5-1 and TRBJ2-1, with D possibly matching TRBD2 (5 bases). The CDR3 sequence is 15 residues long. CDR1 is SGHRS and CDR2 is YFSETQ in the germline V gene. The V end was cut by 1 base, the J end by 1 base, with 9 bases between.

This clonotype was detected many times. This sequence joins TRBV7-2 and TRBJ2-4, with D maybe TRBD1 (5 bases). The V and J ends lost 0 bases and 1 base respectively, with 7 bases between them. The CDR3 loop spans 15 amino acids. Germline CDR1 and CDR2: SGHTA and FQGNSA. The CDR3 here is CASSLAGAAKNIQYF. The CDR3 coding sequence is TGTGCCAGCAGCTTAGCAGGGGCGGCCAAAAACATTCAGTACTTC.

The V call is TRBV20-1, the J call TRBJ1-1; TRBD1 aligns across 8 bases. The CDR3 consists of 13 residues. The germline V gene encodes CDR1 DFQATT and CDR2 SNEGSKA (reference sequence). V shed 6 bases, J shed 5 bases, and the junction held 8 bases outside the gene matches. Here the CDR3 reads CSAWTGLGTEAFF. DNA of the CDR3: TGCAGTGCCTGGACAGGGTTGGGTACTGAAGCTTTCTTT.

This chain joins TRBV7-8 and TRBJ2-7; D might be TRBD1 or TRBD2, each matching 6 bases. Germline values: CDR1 SGHVS, CDR2 FQNEAQ. The CDR3 has 14 residues. The V gene lost 8 bases and the J gene lost 2 bases, with 16 bases spanning the gap. The CDR3 DNA sequence: TGTGCCAGCTTCGGGGGCGGGACGACCTACGAGCAGTACTTC. Translating gives CASFGGGTTYEQYF.

The CDR3 region is CASSRSGSETGELFF. DNA of the CDR3: TGTGCCAGCAGCCGCTCAGGGTCGGAGACCGGGGAGCTGTTTTTT. The V and J genes are TRBV11-2 and TRBJ2-2; tentative D call: TRBD1 (5 bases). Trimming took off 5 bases at V and 5 bases at J, with 15 bases between the two ends. The CDR3 is made up of 15 amino acids. Per the germline V gene, CDR1 is SGHAT and CDR2 is FQNNGV.

This clonotype was counted once. The chain couples TRBV10-3 to TRBJ2-1, with 11 bases aligning to TRBD2. The J call may be mistaken, given a closer DNA end match to TRBJ2-7. CDR1 ENHRY and CDR2 SYGVKD come from the germline V gene. The CDR3 covers 20 residues. The CDR3 nucleotides are TGTGCCATCAGTGAGGTGCAAACTAGCGGGGGTAGGAGCTCCTACAATGAGCAGTACTTC. The encoded protein is CAISEVQTSGGRSSYNEQYF.

In this sample, this clonotype turned up a few times. The chain is built from TRBV7-2 and TRBJ2-7; D may be TRBD1 or TRBD2 (8 bases each). V was shortened by 4 bases and J by 0 bases, with 19 bases between the two germline ends. This CDR3 contains 17 residues. Looked up from germline, CDR1 is SGHTA and CDR2 is FQGNSA. The chain's CDR3 is CASSSPRGRGDSYEQYF. The DNA for the CDR3 is TGTGCCAGCAGCTCACCCAGGGGGCGGGGGGACTCCTACGAGCAGTACTTC. Full variable domain (rest looked up from reference TRBV7-2 and TRBJ2-7): GAGVSQSPSNKVTEKGKDVELRCDPISGHTALYWYRQSLGQGLEFLIYFQGNSAPDKSGLPSDRFSAERTGGSVSTLTIQRTQQEDSAVYLCASSSPRGRGDSYEQYFGPGTRLTVT.

The table lists this clonotype with a few counts. This chain connects TRBV12-3 or TRBV12-4 to TRBJ2-4, with D possibly matching TRBD1 (6 bases). This CDR3 has 13 amino acids. The V end was cut by 5 bases, the J end by 6 bases, with 11 bases between. CDR3 coding DNA: TGTGCCAGCAGTGGAATCAGGGGAAACATTCAGTACTTC. Translation: CASSGIRGNIQYF.

This clonotype came up a few times. The V and J genes are TRBV6-2 or TRBV6-3 and TRBJ2-1; D gene ambiguous. V was trimmed by 6 bases and J by 2 bases, leaving 8 bases between them. The V gene's germline CDR1 is MNHEY and CDR2 SVGEGT. This CDR3 has 13 amino acids. DNA for the CDR3: TGTGCCAGCAGCCCGGAGCCCTACAATGAGCAGTTCTTC. It is translated as CASSPEPYNEQFF.

V is TRBV6-1 and J is TRBJ2-6, with 7 bases matching TRBD1. Germline CDR1 is MNHNS and CDR2 is SASEGT. J was trimmed by 2 bases and V by 6 bases; bases with no gene match: 10. This CDR3 has 17 amino acids. The CDR3 sequence: CASRVKGQSTGANVLTF. The DNA of the CDR3 is TGTGCCAGCAGGGTAAAGGGACAGTCAACTGGGGCCAACGTCCTGACTTTC.

The gene calls are TRBV4-1 and TRBJ1-1; TRBD1 agrees at 8 bases. CDR1 is MGHRA and CDR2 is YSYEKL in the germline V gene. The CDR3 loop spans 15 amino acids. Trimming took 1 base from V and 4 from J; bases not matched to a gene: 5. CDR3 in amino acids: CASSQAQGASTEAFF. The CDR3 nucleotides are TGCGCCAGCAGCCAAGCCCAGGGGGCGAGCACTGAAGCTTTCTTT.

This clonotype was seen many times. The rearrangement uses TRBV29-1 and TRBJ2-7, with D perhaps matching TRBD1 or TRBD2 (5 bases each). This CDR3 has 11 residues. Trimming cost V 6 bases and J 4 bases, with 10 bases left between them. CDR1 is SQVTM, CDR2 ANQGSEA, per germline. The CDR3 reads CSVGDGYEQYF. In DNA form, the CDR3 reads TGCAGCGTCGGGGACGGGTACGAGCAGTACTTC.

The gene calls are TRBV10-3 and TRBJ2-2; TRBD2 is a possible D gene (5 bases). V was pared by 6 bases and J by 4 bases, with 15 bases between. Germline CDR1 ENHRY, CDR2 SYGVKD. The CDR3 has 15 amino acids. The CDR3 sequence is CAIRSGLEGTGELFF. In DNA, the CDR3 is TGTGCCATCAGGAGCGGTCTAGAGGGCACCGGGGAGCTGTTTTTT.

This rearrangement joins TRBV4-1 to TRBJ2-2; D is ambiguous. The germline gives CDR1 MGHRA, CDR2 YSYEKL. Trimming pared 0 bases from V and 6 bases from J, leaving 8 bases between. The CDR3 extends over 14 amino acids. The CDR3 here is CASSQDRQAGELFF. The CDR3 DNA is TGCGCCAGCAGCCAAGATCGGCAGGCCGGGGAGCTGTTTTTT.

This clonotype was counted once. The junction departs from germline at one end; a sequencing error may be responsible. This CDR3 is CASSVAPSSSKQYF. CDR3 in DNA: TGTGCCAGCAGCGTAGCGCCTAGCTCCAGTAAGCAGTACTTC. The genes are TRBV7-2 and TRBJ2-7, with D possibly TRBD2 on 5 matching bases. The CDR3 sequence is 14 residues long. CDR1 is SGHTA and CDR2 is FQGNSA in the germline V gene.

This clonotype was observed a single time. The genes are TRBV28 and TRBJ1-4; possible D gene TRBD1, 6 bases. The CDR3 runs to 18 residues. Between the trimmed V and J ends, which lost 5 bases and 4 bases, there was a span of 23 bases. CDR1 MDHEN and CDR2 SYDVKM come from the germline V gene. This CDR3 reads CASSGGRGPPSFNEKLFF. The CDR3 DNA is TGTGCCAGCAGTGGCGGACGGGGGCCCCCTAGTTTTAATGAAAAACTGTTTTTT. Looking up the rest from reference TRBV28 and TRBJ1-4 gives the full variable domain: DVKVTQSSRYLVKRTGEKVFLECVQDMDHENMFWYRQDPGLGLRLIYFSYDVKMKEKGDIPEGYSVSREKKERFSLILESASTNQTSMYLCASSGGRGPPSFNEKLFFGSGTQLSVL.

A word on this clonotype: At one end, the junction sequence differs from germline, possibly due to a read error. The chain's CDR3 is CASGLWSRGPDQPQHF. Written as DNA, the CDR3 is TGTGCCAGCGGCTTATGGTCCAGGGGGCCGGATCAGCCCCAGCATTTT. V gene TRBV7-2 combines with J gene TRBJ1-5, with 8 positions matching TRBD1. CDR1 is SGHTA, CDR2 FQGNSA, per germline. The CDR3 length is 16 residues.